This is a list of T cell receptor beta chains from one sample in a study of CD8+ T cells in alopecia areata. Method: immunoSEQ multiplex PCR; TCRdb's copy keeps in-frame clones and lacks some. The sample shows about 91,000 clones, 35% to 50% of them seen only once. The sequencing input was CD4+ T cells sorted from blood. These receptors were collected from a human donor with alopecia areata. CDR3s include the opening cysteine and the closing phenylalanine or tryptophan. D genes are given only for firm matches. Size values are once, few and many counts, or a class for expanded clones, and some rows have none.

cdr3_nt,cdr3_aa,d_call,v_call,clone_size,j_call
TGCAGCGTTAAAGTTTGGACAGGAGCTAACTATGGCTACACCTTC,CSVKVWTGANYGYTF,TRBD1,TRBV29-1,.,TRBJ1-2
TGCAGCGTTGTTGGCAGACTTAATAATAACTATGGCTACACCTTC,CSVVGRLNNNYGYTF,.,TRBV29-1,few,TRBJ1-2
TGTGCCAGCAGTCCCATTCTCGGGACTAGCGGGAGGCCATACACAGATACGCAGTATTTT,CASSPILGTSGRPYTDTQYF,TRBD2,TRBV28,.,TRBJ2-3
TGTGCCTGGAGGGGGGAAACGGTGTACGGCTACACCTTC,CAWRGETVYGYTF,.,TRBV30,.,TRBJ1-2
TGCAGTGCGCGGACGGGCTACGAGCAGTACTTC,CSARTGYEQYF,.,TRBV20-1,.,TRBJ2-7
TGCAGTGCTAGAGACCAGGGGCCGGGAGTTTTT,CSARDQGPGVF,.,TRBV20-1,.,TRBJ1-4
TGTGCCAGCTGTACACAGGGACCCACAGATACGCAGTATTTT,CASCTQGPTDTQYF,.,TRBV27,.,TRBJ2-3
TGCAGCGTTGCCCCTGGGGCCGAGCAGTACTTC,CSVAPGAEQYF,.,TRBV29-1,.,TRBJ2-7
TGCGCCAGCAGCCGACAAGAGACCCAGTACTTC,CASSRQETQYF,.,TRBV5-1,.,TRBJ2-5
TGTGCCAGCAGTTACAGCGGGAGAGGGCCCTACAATGAGCAGTTCTTC,CASSYSGRGPYNEQFF,TRBD2,TRBV6-5,.,TRBJ2-1
TGTGCCAGCTCACCACCGGGACTAGCGGCCTACGAGCAGTACTTC,CASSPPGLAAYEQYF,TRBD2,TRBV18,.,TRBJ2-7
TGCAGCTGTATAAAGGGCTCCCCACAAGAGACCCAGTACTTC,CSCIKGSPQETQYF,.,TRBV29-1,.,TRBJ2-5
TGTGCCAGCAGCTTAGTAGCCAGCTCTGGGGCCAACGTCCTGACTTTC,CASSLVASSGANVLTF,.,TRBV7-7,once,TRBJ2-6
TGCAGCGTTGGGGTCGACCAAGAGACCCAGTACTTC,CSVGVDQETQYF,.,TRBV29-1,few,TRBJ2-5
TGTGCCAGCAGCTTGGGCAGGGGGCGCAATCAGCCCCAGCATTTT,CASSLGRGRNQPQHF,TRBD1,TRBV5-6,few,TRBJ1-5
TGCAGCGTAACAGACAGGGTGAGACCTTTCGAGCAGTACTTC,CSVTDRVRPFEQYF,TRBD1,TRBV29-1,few,TRBJ2-7
TGTGCCAGCAGCGGGGGGGCCTACCAAGAGACCCAGTACTTC,CASSGGAYQETQYF,TRBD2,TRBV6-1,.,TRBJ2-5
TGTGCCTGGAGTCGTCCCGGGACAGGGGAACAGCCCCAGCATTTT,CAWSRPGTGEQPQHF,TRBD1,TRBV30,.,TRBJ1-5
TGTGCCAGCAGCTTAGAAAGTGTGGGGCAGTTCTTC,CASSLESVGQFF,.,TRBV11-1,.,TRBJ2-1
TGTGCCAGCAGCACGGGACCGTCGAATGAAAAACTGTTTTTT,CASSTGPSNEKLFF,.,TRBV28,.,TRBJ1-4
TGCAGCGTGACAGGGGTCTACGAGCAGTACTTC,CSVTGVYEQYF,TRBD1,TRBV29-1,.,TRBJ2-7
TGCAGCGTCAACCACGGGACCGATAATATCATTCAGTACTTC,CSVNHGTDNIIQYF,.,TRBV29-1,few,TRBJ2-4
TGTGCCAGCAGTTTTGGGAAGCAGACCCAGTACTTC,CASSFGKQTQYF,.,TRBV28,.,TRBJ2-5
TGTGCCAGCAGCCACCAACTAGCGGGGACGACCACAGATACGCAGTATTTT,CASSHQLAGTTTDTQYF,TRBD2,TRBV14,few,TRBJ2-3
TGCAGCGTTGTCGTCGGGGCGAACACTGAAGCTTTCTTT,CSVVVGANTEAFF,.,TRBV29-1,few,TRBJ1-1
TGCAGCGTTGTCACAGGTCGTCGCCACGAGCAGTACTTC,CSVVTGRRHEQYF,.,TRBV29-1,few,TRBJ2-7
TGTGCCAGCAGCTTAGGGCTGGGTCCCATAGGGCAGCCCCAGCATTTT,CASSLGLGPIGQPQHF,.,TRBV7-9,few,TRBJ1-5
TGTGCCAGCAGCCCCACAGACTTTGATGGCTACACCTTC,CASSPTDFDGYTF,.,TRBV7-9,.,TRBJ1-2
TGTGCCAGCAGTGAAGTAGATACGCAGTATTTT,CASSEVDTQYF,.,TRBV10-2,.,TRBJ2-3
TGCAGCGTTGGGTCTAGAGGGCTAGCCCGAAATGAGCAGTTCTTC,CSVGSRGLARNEQFF,.,TRBV29-1,.,TRBJ2-1
TGCAGCGGGACGACAGGGGGATTCCAAGAGACCCAGTACTTC,CSGTTGGFQETQYF,TRBD1,TRBV29-1,.,TRBJ2-5
TGCAGCGTTGAAGATCGGTACGAGCAGTACTTC,CSVEDRYEQYF,.,TRBV29-1,.,TRBJ2-7
TGTGCCAGCAGTCCCCGGACAGGGGTTATGAAGACCCAGTACTTC,CASSPRTGVMKTQYF,TRBD1,TRBV28,.,TRBJ2-5
TGCGCCAGCAGCTTGGGACCCGAGACCCAGTACTTC,CASSLGPETQYF,.,TRBV5-1,.,TRBJ2-5
TGTGCCAGCAGCGCTAGCGTTCCCTACAATGAGCAGTTCTTC,CASSASVPYNEQFF,.,TRBV2,.,TRBJ2-1
TGCAGCGCTGGGGGTGGGGTCGAGCAGTACTTC,CSAGGGVEQYF,.,TRBV29-1,.,TRBJ2-7
TGTGCCAGCAGCGTAAGCCCGACAGAGAACTATGGCTACACCTTC,CASSVSPTENYGYTF,.,TRBV9,.,TRBJ1-2
TGCAGCGTTGAGACAGGGGGAGGAAACGAGCAGTACTTC,CSVETGGGNEQYF,TRBD1,TRBV29-1,few,TRBJ2-7
TGTGCCAGCACCCCTCACTACGAGCAGTACTTC,CASTPHYEQYF,.,TRBV7-8,.,TRBJ2-7
TGTGCCAGCACCGGTCAGTCTTCCTACGAGCAGTACTTC,CASTGQSSYEQYF,.,TRBV11-2,.,TRBJ2-7
TGTGCCAGCAGTTCGACCAACCGCGGATACGAGCAGTACTTC,CASSSTNRGYEQYF,.,TRBV28,few,TRBJ2-7